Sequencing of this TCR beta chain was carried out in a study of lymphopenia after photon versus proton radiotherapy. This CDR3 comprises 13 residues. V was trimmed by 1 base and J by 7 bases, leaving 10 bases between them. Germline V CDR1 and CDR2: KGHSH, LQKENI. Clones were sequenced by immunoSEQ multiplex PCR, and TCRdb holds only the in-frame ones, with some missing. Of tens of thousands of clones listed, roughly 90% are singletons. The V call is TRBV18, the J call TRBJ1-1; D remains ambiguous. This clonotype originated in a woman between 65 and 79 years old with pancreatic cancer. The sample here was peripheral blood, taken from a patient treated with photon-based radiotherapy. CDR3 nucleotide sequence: TGTGCCAGCTCACCACGCGGGGAAGGTGAAGCTTTCTTT. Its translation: CASSPRGEGEAFF. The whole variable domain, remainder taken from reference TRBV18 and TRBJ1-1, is NAGVMQNPRHLVRRRGQEARLRCSPMKGHSHVYWYRQLPEEGLKFMVYLQKENIIDESGMPKERFSAEFPKEGPSILRIQQVVRGDSAAYFCASSPRGEGEAFFGQGTRLTVV.